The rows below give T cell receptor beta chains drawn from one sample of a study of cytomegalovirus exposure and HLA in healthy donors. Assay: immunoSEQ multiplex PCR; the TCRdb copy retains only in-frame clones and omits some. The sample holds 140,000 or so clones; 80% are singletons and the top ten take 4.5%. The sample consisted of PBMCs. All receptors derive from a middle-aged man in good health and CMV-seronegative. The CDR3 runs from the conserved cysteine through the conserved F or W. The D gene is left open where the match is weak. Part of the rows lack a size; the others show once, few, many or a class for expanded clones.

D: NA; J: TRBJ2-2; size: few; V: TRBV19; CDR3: CASRRATTGELFF; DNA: TGTGCCAGTAGGCGAGCCACCACCGGGGAGCTGTTTTTT
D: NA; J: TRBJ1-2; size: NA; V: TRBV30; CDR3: CAWSVPRQTHGYTF; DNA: TGTGCCTGGAGTGTACCCCGACAAACCCATGGCTACACCTTC
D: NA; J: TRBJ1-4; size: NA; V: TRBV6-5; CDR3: CASSYSLGLGEKLFF; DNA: TGTGCCAGCAGTTACTCACTGGGGCTCGGTGAAAAACTGTTTTTT
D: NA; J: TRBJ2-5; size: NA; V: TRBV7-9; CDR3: CASSPKGETQYF; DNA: TGTGCCAGCAGCCCGAAGGGGGAGACCCAGTACTTC
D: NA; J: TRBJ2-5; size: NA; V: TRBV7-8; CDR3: CASSPRGSSQETQYF; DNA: TGTGCCAGCAGCCCCAGGGGCTCGTCCCAAGAGACCCAGTACTTC
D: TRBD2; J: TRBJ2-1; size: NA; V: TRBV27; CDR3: CASSLGGGVKNEQFF; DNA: TGTGCCAGCAGTTTAGGCGGGGGGGTCAAAAATGAGCAGTTCTTC
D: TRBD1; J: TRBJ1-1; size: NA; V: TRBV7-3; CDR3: CASSRGQGRTEAFF; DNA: TGTGCCAGCAGCAGAGGACAGGGGAGGACTGAAGCTTTCTTT
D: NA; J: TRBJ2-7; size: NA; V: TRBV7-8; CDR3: CASSGGRSSYEQYF; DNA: TGTGCCAGCAGCGGGGGCCGCAGCTCCTACGAGCAGTACTTC
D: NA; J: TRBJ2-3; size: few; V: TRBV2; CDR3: CASSEGGSRTDTQYF; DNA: TGTGCCAGCAGTGAAGGGGGCTCCCGGACAGATACGCAGTATTTT
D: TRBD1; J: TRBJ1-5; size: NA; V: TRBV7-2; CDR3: CASSLGTGVEQPQHF; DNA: TGTGCCAGCAGCTTGGGGACAGGGGTAGAGCAGCCCCAGCATTTT
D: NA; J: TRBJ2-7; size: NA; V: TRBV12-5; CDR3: CASGPNTGSYEQYF; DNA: TGTGCTAGTGGTCCCAACACAGGGTCCTACGAGCAGTACTTC
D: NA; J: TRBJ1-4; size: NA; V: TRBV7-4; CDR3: CASSLVARNEKLFF; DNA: TGTGCCAGCAGCTTAGTTGCCAGAAATGAAAAACTGTTTTTT
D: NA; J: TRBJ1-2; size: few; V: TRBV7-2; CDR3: CASSTTGQAGYTF; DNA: TGTGCCAGCAGCACCACAGGGCAGGCCGGCTACACCTTC
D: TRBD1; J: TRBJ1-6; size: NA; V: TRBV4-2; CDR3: CASSQDSGQGNNSPLHF; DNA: TGTGCCAGCAGCCAAGATTCGGGACAGGGGAACAATTCCCCCCTCCACTTT
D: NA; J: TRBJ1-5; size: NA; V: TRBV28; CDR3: CASSLTEGNQPQHF; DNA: TGTGCCAGCAGCCTGACAGAAGGCAATCAGCCCCAGCATTTT
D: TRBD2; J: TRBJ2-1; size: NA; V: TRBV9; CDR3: CASSGTSGGYEQFF; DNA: TGTGCCAGCAGCGGGACTAGCGGGGGCTATGAGCAGTTCTTC
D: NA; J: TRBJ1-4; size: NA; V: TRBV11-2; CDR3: CASSLVPAGAEKLFF; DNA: TGTGCCAGCAGCTTAGTTCCGGCAGGGGCTGAAAAACTGTTTTTT
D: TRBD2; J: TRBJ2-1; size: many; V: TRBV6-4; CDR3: CASSEGTSGNEQFF; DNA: TGTGCCAGCAGTGAGGGGACTAGCGGGAATGAGCAGTTCTTC
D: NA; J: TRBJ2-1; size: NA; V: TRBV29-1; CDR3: CSVHLRDTTYNEQFF; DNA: TGCAGCGTCCATCTCCGGGACACCACCTACAATGAGCAGTTCTTC
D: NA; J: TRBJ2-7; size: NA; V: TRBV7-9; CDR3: CASSLGPAGEQYF; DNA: TGTGCCAGCAGCTTGGGGCCCGCGGGGGAGCAGTACTTC
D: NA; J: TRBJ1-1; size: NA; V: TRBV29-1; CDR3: CSASQRGEAFF; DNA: TGCAGCGCGAGTCAACGGGGTGAAGCTTTCTTT
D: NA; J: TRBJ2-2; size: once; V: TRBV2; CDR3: CASRLTTGELFF; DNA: TGTGCCAGCAGGCTGACAACCGGGGAGCTGTTTTTT
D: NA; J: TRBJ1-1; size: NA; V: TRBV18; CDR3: CASSPGGLLSFF; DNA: TGTGCCAGCTCACCAGGCGGTCTACTGTCTTTCTTT
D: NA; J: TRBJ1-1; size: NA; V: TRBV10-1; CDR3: CASSDGGLNTEAFF; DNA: TGCGCCAGCAGTGATGGAGGGCTGAACACTGAAGCTTTCTTT
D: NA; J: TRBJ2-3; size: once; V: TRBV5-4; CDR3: CASSDKRNTDTQYF; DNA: TGTGCCAGCAGCGACAAGCGGAACACAGATACGCAGTATTTT
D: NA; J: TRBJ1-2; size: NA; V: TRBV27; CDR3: CASRRQGGYGYTF; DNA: TGTGCCAGCCGTCGGCAGGGAGGCTATGGCTACACCTTC
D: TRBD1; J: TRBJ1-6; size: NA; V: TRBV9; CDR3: CASSVYWGQGDSPLHF; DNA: TGTGCCAGCAGCGTGTATTGGGGACAGGGAGATTCACCCCTCCACTTT